The sequence of this T cell receptor (beta chain) was determined in a study of shared clonotypes between healthy human individuals. Overall study findings and caveats: Clonotype sharing among the donors was expected to vary with sequencing depth. As a rule, naive subsets had a larger estimated richness than memory subsets.

Assay: immunoSEQ multiplex PCR; the TCRdb copy retains only in-frame clones and omits some. The data contain about 2.5 million clones, around 90% of them singletons. The CDR3 has 14 amino acids. With 1 base removed from V and 3 bases from J, the gap between germline ends came to 8 bases. From germline, CDR1 is SGHRS and CDR2 YFSETQ. Comment on this clone: Its antigen is currently unknown. This CDR3 is also generated by other DNA sequences in the sample.

The receptor comes from a man between 18 and 35 years old in good health. Some clones in this sample may be carry-over from other donors' samples. The sequenced sample consisted of naive CD4+ T cells from PBMCs. Specified subset: CD45RA+ positively selected. The chain couples TRBV5-1 to TRBJ1-3, with D hard to call. DNA of the CDR3: TGCGCCAGCAGCTTGTCGGGAAGTGGAAACACCATATATTTT. Its protein product is CASSLSGSGNTIYF.